Sequencing of this T cell receptor (beta chain) was carried out in a study of shared clonotypes between healthy human individuals. Overall study results and limits: Of the naive CD4 clonotypes, around 4.8% were shared across a few donors. An effect of sequencing depth on clonotype sharing among donors was expected.

Sequenced by immunoSEQ multiplex PCR; TCRdb stores in-frame clones only, minus some. The sample lists about 1 million clones, about 77% occurring once. This CDR3 is 10 amino acids long. Germline assignment: CDR1 DFQATT and CDR2 SNEGSKA (reference sequence). A few counts support this clone. Its antigen is unidentified. The sample contains more than one DNA sequence encoding this CDR3. The sequence was obtained from a man between 18 and 29 years old in good health. Sequencing was carried out using memory CD4+ T cells sorted from blood. Subset denoted: CD45RA-negative fraction. The chain links TRBV20-1 to TRBJ1-1, with unresolved D. CDR3 DNA sequence: TGCACCCCCGCGGGCACTGAAGCTTTCTTT. Its translation: CTPAGTEAFF.